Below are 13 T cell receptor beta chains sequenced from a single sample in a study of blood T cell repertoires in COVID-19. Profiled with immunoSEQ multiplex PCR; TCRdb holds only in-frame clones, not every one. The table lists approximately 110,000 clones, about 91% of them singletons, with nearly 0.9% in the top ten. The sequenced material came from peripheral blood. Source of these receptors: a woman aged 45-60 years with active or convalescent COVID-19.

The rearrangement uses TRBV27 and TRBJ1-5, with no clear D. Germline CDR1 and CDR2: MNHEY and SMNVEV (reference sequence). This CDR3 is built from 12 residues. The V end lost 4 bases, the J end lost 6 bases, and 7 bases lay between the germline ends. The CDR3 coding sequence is TGTGCCAGCAGTTCGCCCGGTCAGCCCCAGCATTTT. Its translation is CASSSPGQPQHF.

In DNA form, the CDR3 reads TGTGCCAGCAGCCAAGTTGGGGGAGGGGGCGAGCAGTACTTC. It is translated as CASSQVGGGGEQYF. This chain connects TRBV4-2 to TRBJ2-7; D possibly corresponds to TRBD2 (7 bases). CDR3 length equals 14 residues. Germline-derived CDR1 and CDR2 are LGHNA and YNFKEQ. V dropped 1 base and J dropped 6 bases, with 13 bases sitting between them.

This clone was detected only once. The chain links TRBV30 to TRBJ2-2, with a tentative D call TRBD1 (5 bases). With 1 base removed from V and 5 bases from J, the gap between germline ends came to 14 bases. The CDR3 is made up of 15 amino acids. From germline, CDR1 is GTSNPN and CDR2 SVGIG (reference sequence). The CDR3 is CAWSGSRVRTGELFF. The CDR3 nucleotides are TGTGCCTGGAGTGGCTCCAGGGTTAGGACCGGGGAGCTGTTTTTT.

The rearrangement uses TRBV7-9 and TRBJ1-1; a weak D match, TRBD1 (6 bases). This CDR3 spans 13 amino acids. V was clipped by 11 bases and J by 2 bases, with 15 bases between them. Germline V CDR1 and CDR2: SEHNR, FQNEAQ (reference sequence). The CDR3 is CAAQDRVNTEAFF. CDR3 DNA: TGTGCCGCCCAGGACAGAGTCAACACTGAAGCTTTCTTT.

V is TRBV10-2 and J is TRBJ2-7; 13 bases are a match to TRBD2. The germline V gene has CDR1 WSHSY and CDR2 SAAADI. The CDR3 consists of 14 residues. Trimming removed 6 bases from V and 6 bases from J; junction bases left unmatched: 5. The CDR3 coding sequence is TGCGCCAGCAGACGGACTAGCGGGAGTGTCGAGCAGTACTTC. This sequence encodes CASRRTSGSVEQYF.

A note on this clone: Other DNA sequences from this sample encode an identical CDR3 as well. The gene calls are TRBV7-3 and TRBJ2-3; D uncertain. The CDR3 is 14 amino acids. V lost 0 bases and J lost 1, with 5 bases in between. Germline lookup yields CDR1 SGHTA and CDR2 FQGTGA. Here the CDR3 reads CASSLTQGTDTQYF. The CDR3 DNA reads TGTGCCAGCAGCTTAACGCAGGGCACAGATACGCAGTATTTT.

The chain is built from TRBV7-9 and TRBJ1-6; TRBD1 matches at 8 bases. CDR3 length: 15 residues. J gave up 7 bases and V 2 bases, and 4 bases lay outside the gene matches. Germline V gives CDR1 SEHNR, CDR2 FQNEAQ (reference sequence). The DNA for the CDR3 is TGTGCCAGCAGCTTAAGGACAGGGCGGAATTCACCCCTCCACTTT. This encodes CASSLRTGRNSPLHF.

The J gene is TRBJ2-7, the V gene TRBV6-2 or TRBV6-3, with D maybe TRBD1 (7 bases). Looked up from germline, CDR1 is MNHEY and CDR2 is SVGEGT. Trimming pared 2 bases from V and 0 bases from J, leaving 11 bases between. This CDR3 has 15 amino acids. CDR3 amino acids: CASSYGQGGSYEQYF. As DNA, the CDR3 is TGTGCCAGCAGTTACGGGCAGGGGGGCTCCTACGAGCAGTACTTC.

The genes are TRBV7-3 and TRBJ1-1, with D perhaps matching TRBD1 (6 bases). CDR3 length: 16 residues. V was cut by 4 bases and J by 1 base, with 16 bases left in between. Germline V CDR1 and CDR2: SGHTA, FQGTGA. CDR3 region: CASSSQRGIQNTEAFF. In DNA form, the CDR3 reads TGTGCCAGCAGCTCCCAAAGGGGGATTCAGAACACTGAAGCTTTCTTT.

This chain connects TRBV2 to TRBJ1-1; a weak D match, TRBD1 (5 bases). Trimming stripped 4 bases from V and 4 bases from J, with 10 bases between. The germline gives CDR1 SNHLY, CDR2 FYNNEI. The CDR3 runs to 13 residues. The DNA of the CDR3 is TGTGCCAGCAGTGCAGGGTTGGCCACTGAAGCTTTCTTT. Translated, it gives CASSAGLATEAFF.

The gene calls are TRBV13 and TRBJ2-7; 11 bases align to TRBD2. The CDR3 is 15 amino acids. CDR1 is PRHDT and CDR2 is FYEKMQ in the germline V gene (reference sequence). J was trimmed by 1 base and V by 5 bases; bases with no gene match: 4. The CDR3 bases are TGTGCCAGCAGCCCCGGACTAGCGGGTTCCTACGAGCAGTACTTC. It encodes CASSPGLAGSYEQYF.

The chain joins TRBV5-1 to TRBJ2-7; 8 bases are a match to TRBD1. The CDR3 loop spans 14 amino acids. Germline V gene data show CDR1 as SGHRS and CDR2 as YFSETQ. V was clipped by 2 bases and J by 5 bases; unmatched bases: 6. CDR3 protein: CASSLGTGLNEQYF. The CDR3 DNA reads TGCGCCAGCAGCTTAGGGACAGGTCTGAACGAGCAGTACTTC.

CDR3 residues: CASSSDGTGDNEQFF. CDR3 DNA: TGTGCCAGCAGCTCGGACGGGACAGGGGACAATGAGCAGTTCTTC. The chain is built from TRBV5-6 and TRBJ2-1, with 10 bases that match TRBD1. CDR1 is SGHDT, CDR2 YYEEEE, per germline. The CDR3 is 15 amino acids. Losses at the gene ends were 3 bases for V and 5 bases for J; bases not matched to a gene: 5.